The sequence of this TCR beta chain was determined in a study of PD-1 blockade in classical Hodgkin lymphoma. The germline gives CDR1 MNHNS, CDR2 SASEGT. There are 15 residues in the CDR3. The V end was cut by 2 bases, the J end by 6 bases, with 17 bases between. Sequencing was performed with immunoSEQ multiplex PCR; in TCRdb, only in-frame clones are kept and a portion is missing. The repertoire has some 14,000 clones, roughly 86% of them found once; the top ten carry 35% to 40%. Each patient experienced a relapse that followed autologous stem cell transplantation, and brentuximab vedotin exposure varied.

Specimen: peripheral blood mononuclear cells (PBMCs), collected at baseline. The chain has TRBV6-1 and TRBJ2-7; no firm D call. The sequence came from a human donor with classical Hodgkin lymphoma. CDR3 in DNA: TGTGCCAGCAGTGAATTTGGCAGATGGGCGACCGAGCAGTACTTC. The encoded protein is CASSEFGRWATEQYF.